This T cell receptor (beta chain) was captured in a study of identical twins. From the 5' RACE reads, TCRdb called clonotypes with MiXCR, one entry per CDR3 protein. The sample carries some 250,000 distinct CDR3 sequences, 6.5% to 8% recorded once. Germline CDR1 MNHNY, CDR2 SVGAGI (reference sequence). Losses at the gene ends were 5 bases for V and 7 bases for J; bases not matched to a gene: 7. The CDR3 runs to 13 residues. This sample was shared with a second study, whose subject was T cells expressing NK-cell markers. Per that paper: The TCR beta repertoires originated in sorted CD3+CD56+NKG2C+, CD3+CD56+NKG2C- and CD3+CD56-NKG2C+ T cells. For a handful of donors, these clonotypes were likewise the leading ones in the CD3+CD56-NKG2C+ fraction.

The clonotype originates from a woman aged 18-29 years in good health. V is TRBV6-6 and J is TRBJ2-7; TRBD2 agrees at 8 bases. Sequenced sample: CD8+ T cells sorted from blood. CDR3 protein: CASSPRAGGEQYF. The CDR3 DNA reads TGTGCCAGCAGTCCGCGGGCGGGGGGAGAGCAGTACTTC.